This T cell receptor beta chain comes out of a study of blood T cells in healthy people across ages (dated by TCRdb to between 2014 and 2017). As for the study more broadly: Template switching captured roughly one uniquely barcoded TCR beta cDNA molecule per two T cells in model experiments. The study measured age-related changes in TCR beta repertoire diversity using deep sequencing normalized with unique cDNA molecular identifiers. The donors were divided into four age groups: young (average around 17 years), middle-aged (around 41), aged (approximately 62) and long-lived (about 80). To avoid experimental bias, donors of different ages were spread randomly across the sequencing lanes. The study analyzed two additional independent replicas of 1 million unique cDNA reads from the same blood draw for two donors, one aged 18 to 30 and one aged 80 or older. The research as a whole found: There was a strong correlation between observed TCR beta diversity and the percentage of naive T cells measured by flow cytometry. Estimates of total diversity based on one million sequenced T cells were considered lower bounds and underestimates. As age increased, observed TCR beta diversity per million T cells dropped in a roughly linear way, and a significant reduction was already evident by age 40. Compared with the aged group, the long-lived group had more naive CD4+ T cells, fewer expanded clones and increased TCR diversity, suggesting age selection. Conclusive comparison of naive and antigen-experienced compartments was prevented by the profiling of bulk unsorted PBMCs. Because the CMV infection status of the donors was unknown, age-related changes in expanded clonotypes may potentially have been confounded.

This clonotype came up a few times. What antigen it recognizes has not been identified. One end of the junction varies from germline; a read error may be responsible. The cysteine opens and the phenylalanine closes a CDR3 of 14 amino acids. Of all the DNA, just the CDR3 is kept, 42 bases in frame from base 1. Library preparation was by 5' RACE. Sequenced using an Illumina HiSeq 2500. A second roughly 6 to 12 cycle PCR used a sample-barcoded 5' primer and a J-beta primer mix. A template-switch 5' adaptor carrying 12 random nucleotides introduced a unique molecular identifier onto each TCR beta cDNA molecule. At least 2.5 million CDR3-containing paired-end reads were obtained from each sample. The Mint cDNA synthesis kit, primed by a TRBC-specific oligonucleotide, was used to synthesize first-strand cDNA from all RNA. All cDNA was treated with uracil-DNA glycosylase and then went through a first 18-cycle PCR with the universal primers M1SS and BC2_uni_R. The paper's processing steps were these. Each sample was normalized by randomly selecting 1 million high-quality reads, each carrying a distinct molecular identifier. Reads sharing molecular identifiers were discarded rather than binned into consensus sequences. CDR3 identification, clonotype clustering and error correction used MiTCR with a Q25 quality threshold and the strictest error-elimination algorithm. A nonparametric unseen species model with Euler transformation was used to estimate a lower bound on total TCR beta diversity. TCRdb reanalyzed the raw reads on its own, using fastp at Q25 for trimming and MiXCR for clone calling, and kept in-frame beta chains. All rows with the same CDR3 protein become a single entry with the most common DNA and genes. None of the V and J calls come from the authors' own analysis; TCRdb made them. This sample holds about 1.5 million distinct CDR3 sequences; roughly 43% were observed only once. Over 3.5% of the sample lies in the top ten.

Systemically healthy Caucasian individuals from Russia, 35 to 50 in total and aged roughly 6 to 95 years, were included as donors. Each donor gave around 9.8 milliliters of peripheral blood, collected into EDTA-treated Vacutainer tubes. PBMCs were isolated by Ficoll-Paque density-gradient centrifugation, with at least 7 million obtained per sample. Total RNA, at least 6 micrograms per sample, was extracted from PBMCs with Trizol reagent. The percentages of naive CD45RAhigh/CD27high T cells were determined by flow cytometry on a PBMC aliquot from every donor. This sequence originates from a woman between 18 and 29 years old in good health. What was sequenced was blood. The chain is made from TRBV12-3 or TRBV12-4 and TRBJ2-7; no D gene is confidently identified. CDR3 protein: CAGSRPPSLYEQYF. The DNA sequence is given as TGTGCCGGCAGTCGTCCTCCTTCCTTGTACGAGCAGTACTTC.